Shown below are 21 T cell receptor beta chains from a single sample sequenced in a study of blood T cell dynamics during melanoma immunotherapy. Clones were read by immunoSEQ multiplex PCR, and TCRdb kept only the in-frame ones, dropping some. The sample lists over 10,000 clones, about 90% occurring once. Described time point: week 3, after first cycle of checkpoint inhibitor. The source was effector memory CD8+ T cells from blood, collected from a patient treated with checkpoint blockade. These receptors all stem from a human donor with melanoma.

The chain recombines TRBV5-8 with TRBJ1-2; 7 nucleotides agree with TRBD1. CDR3 length: 14 residues. V trimming: 4 bases; J trimming: 8 bases; junction bases outside the gene matches: 11. Germline assignment: CDR1 SGHTS and CDR2 YDEGEE. The CDR3 nucleotides are TGTGCCAGCAGCCCCCGGGACAGCCTTTGGGGCTACACCTTC. This translates into CASSPRDSLWGYTF.

Only one count was recorded for this clone. The rearrangement links TRBV7-6 to TRBJ2-7; unclear D gene. Germline V gene lookup returns CDR1 SGHVS and CDR2 FNYEAQ. The CDR3 spans 13 residues. The ends were cut back, 4 bases at V and 4 bases at J, with 11 bases in the middle. CDR3 nucleotide sequence: TGTGCCAGCAGCTCTGACCTATTTTACGAGCAGTACTTC. Its translation is CASSSDLFYEQYF.

CDR3 bases: TGTGCCAGTAACCACAGGGGAGGAGAGACCCAGTACTTC. It translates to CASNHRGGETQYF. The chain combines TRBV27 with TRBJ2-5; D possibly corresponds to TRBD1 (7 bases). The CDR3 has 13 amino acids. The germline CDR1 and CDR2 sequences are MNHEY and SMNVEV (reference sequence). Trimming took 9 bases from V and 4 from J, leaving 15 bases between them.

The genes are TRBV7-9 and TRBJ2-7; the D is unclear. Trimming removed 3 bases from V and 2 bases from J, with 11 bases in between. The CDR3 spans 14 residues. Germline V CDR1 and CDR2: SEHNR, FQNEAQ (reference sequence). As DNA, the CDR3 is TGTGCCAGCAGCTTCGCGGCTGCCGCCTACGAGCAGTACTTC. Its translation: CASSFAAAAYEQYF.

This chain connects TRBV28 to TRBJ1-2; TRBD1 matches 10 bases. Germline CDR1 reads MDHEN; CDR2 reads SYDVKM. J was trimmed by 5 bases and V by 5 bases; bases with no gene match: 5. The CDR3 consists of 14 residues. In DNA form, the CDR3 reads TGTGCCAGCAGTCAAGGGACAGGGGATTATGGCTACACCTTC. Protein: CASSQGTGDYGYTF.

The rearrangement links TRBV7-9 to TRBJ2-1; D possibly matches TRBD1 or TRBD2 (5 bases each). Trimming removed 7 bases from V and 7 bases from J, with 17 bases in between. The CDR3 consists of 14 residues. Germline V gene data show CDR1 as SEHNR and CDR2 as FQNEAQ (reference sequence). The CDR3 region has the DNA TGTGCCAGCACCCTATGGGGGAGCGGAAATGAGCAGTTCTTC. It codes for CASTLWGSGNEQFF. The full variable domain, in which reference TRBV7-9 and TRBJ2-1 provide the parts outside the CDR3, is DTGVSQNPRHKITKRGQNVTFRCDPISEHNRLYWYRQTLGQGPEFLTYFQNEAQLEKSRLLSDRFSAERPKGSFSTLEIQRTEQGDSAMYLCASTLWGSGNEQFFGPGTRLTVL.

The chain combines TRBV7-6 with TRBJ1-1; D is uncertain. The CDR3 runs 15 residues. CDR1 and CDR2 (germline): SGHVS, FNYEAQ. V dropped 2 bases and J dropped 1 base, with 11 bases sitting between them. CDR3 sequence: CASSLSAGENTEAFF. DNA of the CDR3: TGTGCCAGCAGCTTATCTGCCGGGGAGAACACTGAAGCTTTCTTT.

The chain combines TRBV12-5 with TRBJ2-3, with no clear D. V lost 3 bases and J lost 5, with 6 bases in between. This CDR3 has 12 residues. Germline V CDR1 and CDR2: LGHNT, FRNRAP. CDR3 in amino acids: CASGFKIDTQYF. The CDR3 DNA is TGTGCTAGTGGTTTTAAAATAGATACGCAGTATTTT.

The chain joins TRBV5-4 to TRBJ1-2; 7 nucleotides line up with TRBD1. Germline V gene data show CDR1 as SGHNT and CDR2 as YYREEE (reference sequence). V lost 4 bases and J lost 6; bases outside the gene matches: 3. This CDR3 comprises 12 residues. For the CDR3, the DNA is TGTGCCAGCAGCGGGGGGACAGATGGCTACACCTTC. Its translation: CASSGGTDGYTF.

The rearrangement links TRBV6-5 to TRBJ2-2; D unresolved. The CDR3 has 15 amino acids. CDR1 MNHEY and CDR2 SVGAGI come from the germline V gene. V lost 6 bases to trimming and J lost 1 base, with 12 bases between them. The CDR3 DNA reads as TGTGCCAGCAGCCTCGGACCGCTGAACACCGGGGAGCTGTTTTTT. Its protein is CASSLGPLNTGELFF.

V and J are TRBV5-1 and TRBJ2-1; 12 bases fit TRBD2. Per the germline V gene, CDR1 is SGHRS and CDR2 is YFSETQ. This CDR3 spans 19 amino acids. V trimming: 4 bases; J trimming: 2 bases; junction bases outside the gene matches: 13. The CDR3 coding sequence is TGCGCCAGCAGCCCCGGACTAGCGGGAATAAAAGGGCCCTACAATGAGCAGTTCTTC. Its translation is CASSPGLAGIKGPYNEQFF. Filled out from reference TRBV5-1 and TRBJ2-1, the complete variable domain reads KAGVTQTPRYLIKTRGQQVTLSCSPISGHRSVSWYQQTPGQGLQFLFEYFSETQRNKGNFPGRFSGRQFSNSRSEMNVSTLELGDSALYLCASSPGLAGIKGPYNEQFFGPGTRLTVL.

J is TRBJ1-5 and V is TRBV4-1; D gene uncertain. Germline CDR1 reads MGHRA; CDR2 reads YSYEKL. There are 16 residues in the CDR3. V was pared by 1 base and J by 2 bases, with 12 bases between. CDR3 residues: CASSQVGGDGNQPQHF. The DNA for the CDR3 is TGCGCCAGCAGCCAAGTAGGCGGGGATGGCAATCAGCCCCAGCATTTT.

This rearrangement joins TRBV28 to TRBJ2-7; D is undetermined. The CDR3 has 12 amino acids. Germline V gene sequence: CDR1 MDHEN, CDR2 SYDVKM. Deletions cut 4 bases from V and 3 bases from J, with 7 bases between. In DNA, the CDR3 is TGTGCCAGCAGTTCCTTCAGCTACGAGCAGTACTTC. It translates to CASSSFSYEQYF. Complete variable domain (other parts from reference TRBV28 and TRBJ2-7): DVKVTQSSRYLVKRTGEKVFLECVQDMDHENMFWYRQDPGLGLRLIYFSYDVKMKEKGDIPEGYSVSREKKERFSLILESASTNQTSMYLCASSSFSYEQYFGPGTRLTVT.

The chain carries TRBV5-6 and TRBJ1-1; TRBD1 matches at 9 bases. The V segment lost 3 bases and the J segment 1 base; nucleotides outside the gene matches: 4. There are 15 residues in the CDR3. Germline CDR1 SGHDT, CDR2 YYEEEE. CDR3 residues: CASSSIQGANTEAFF. The CDR3, as DNA: TGTGCCAGCAGCTCGATACAGGGGGCGAACACTGAAGCTTTCTTT.

The chain employs TRBV12-5 and TRBJ2-1; D is unresolved. Germline V lookup: CDR1 LGHNT, CDR2 FRNRAP. With 5 bases removed from V and 6 bases from J, the gap between germline ends came to 8 bases. The CDR3 is 12 residues long. As DNA, the CDR3 is TGTGCTAGTGGTGCCGGCGGCAATGAGCAGTTCTTC. Protein product: CASGAGGNEQFF.

This clone appeared a single time. As DNA, the CDR3 is TGTGCCAGTAGTATAACAAGCAATCAGCCCCAGCATTTT. It codes for CASSITSNQPQHF. V usage is TRBV19 and J usage is TRBJ1-5; D unresolved. The CDR3 is 13 amino acids. V lost 2 bases, J lost 1 base, and 3 bases lay in between. Looked up from germline, CDR1 is LNHDA and CDR2 is SQIVND (reference sequence).

CDR3 nucleotide sequence: TGTGCCAGCAGTGAACTGTCAGAGAATAATGAAAAACTGTTTTTT. Its protein product is CASSELSENNEKLFF. This rearrangement joins TRBV6-1 to TRBJ1-4; no firm D call. Germline V gene data show CDR1 as MNHNS and CDR2 as SASEGT. The CDR3 has 15 residues. V lost 2 bases and J lost 4, with 11 bases in between.

The chain has TRBV7-8 and TRBJ2-2, with TRBD2 matching 7 bases. Trimming removed 5 bases from V and 6 bases from J; junction bases left unmatched: 0. The CDR3 is 12 amino acids. Germline CDR1 SGHVS, CDR2 FQNEAQ. DNA of the CDR3: TGTGCCAGCAGCCGGGGGGCCGGGGAGCTGTTTTTT. Protein: CASSRGAGELFF.

The chain uses TRBV19 and TRBJ2-5; D may be TRBD1 or TRBD2 (5 bases each). The tail of the sequence fits TRBJ2-7 better, so the J call may be wrong. This CDR3 region has 14 residues. Germline CDR1 is LNHDA and CDR2 is SQIVND (reference sequence). CDR3 nucleotides: TGTGCCAGTAGTTCCGCCGGGACGGACTACGAGCAGTACTTC. It encodes CASSSAGTDYEQYF.

The chain carries TRBV27 and TRBJ2-7; a weak D match, TRBD2 (5 bases). Per germline, CDR1 MNHEY and CDR2 SMNVEV (reference sequence). Trimming left V 5 bases short and J 4 bases short, with 9 bases between. The CDR3 runs to 12 residues. The CDR3 DNA sequence: TGTGCCAGCAGTGAGAGGGCTTACGAGCAGTACTTC. This encodes CASSERAYEQYF.

This rearrangement joins TRBV9 to TRBJ1-4, with 7 positions matching TRBD1. Germline V CDR1 and CDR2: SGDLS, YYNGEE. The CDR3 spans 15 residues. V lost 4 bases and J lost 0; bases outside the gene matches: 3. The CDR3 is CASSSTGTTNEKLFF. For the CDR3, the DNA is TGTGCCAGCAGCTCGACAGGGACAACTAATGAAAAACTGTTTTTT.